A selection of T cell receptor beta chains follows, all from one sample in a study of CD8 T cells in ankylosing spondylitis. TCRdb re-called the 5' RACE reads with MiXCR, one entry per CDR3 protein. In the table there are a few hundred thousand distinct CDR3 sequences, approximately 11% of which are singletons. The specimen sequenced was blood, either unsorted or a sorted T cell fraction (not recorded which). Source of these receptors: a male donor with ankylosing spondylitis. Both conserved end residues are part of each CDR3. Fields, in order: V gene, J gene, D gene, clone size, CDR3 DNA, CDR3 protein. D genes are given only for firm matches. The size entry is marked missing in some rows and otherwise reads once, few, many or a size class.

>TRBV6-1|TRBJ1-4|NA|few
TGTGCCAGCAAGGTACAGGGCGGTCACGAAAAACTGTTTTTT
CASKVQGGHEKLFF
>TRBV3-1|TRBJ2-5|TRBD2|NA
TGTGCCAGCAGCCCGGGACTAGCCGTGACCCAGTACTTC
CASSPGLAVTQYF
>TRBV6-5|TRBJ2-3|TRBD2|few
TGTGCCAGCAGTTATCGGCTAGCGGGAGGGTTGGATACGCAGTATTTT
CASSYRLAGGLDTQYF
>TRBV20-1|TRBJ1-5|NA|many
TGCAGTGCTGAGATCGGACGGGGCCTTTATGGCAATCAGCCCCAGCATTTT
CSAEIGRGLYGNQPQHF
>TRBV28|TRBJ1-5|NA|few
TGTGCCAGCAGTTTGGGGGCTCCGAAGGGTCAGCCCCAGCATTTT
CASSLGAPKGQPQHF
>TRBV6-1|TRBJ1-5|NA|few
TGTGCCAGCAGTAGGGGGTTTAGCAATCAGCCCCAGCATTTT
CASSRGFSNQPQHF
>TRBV15|TRBJ2-1|TRBD2|many
TGTGCCACCAGCAGAGGAGGTACTAGCGGGGTTTACAATGAGCAGTTCTTC
CATSRGGTSGVYNEQFF
>TRBV7-9|TRBJ2-3|TRBD1|many
TGTGCCAGCAGCTGGTGGACAGGGAACACAGATACGCAGTATTTT
CASSWWTGNTDTQYF
>TRBV20-1|TRBJ2-3|TRBD2|NA
TGCAGTGCTAGTAGGGGATCGGGGGGTACAGATACGCAGTATTTT
CSASRGSGGTDTQYF
>TRBV21-1|TRBJ2-2|NA|few
TGTGCCAGCAGCAAAGTGGGGGGCCGGGAGCTGTTTTTT
CASSKVGGRELFF
>TRBV10-3|TRBJ1-2|NA|many
TGTGCCATCAGTGAGTCGAAGAGGGTAAACTATGGCTACACCTTC
CAISESKRVNYGYTF